This entry lists 20 T cell receptor beta chains sequenced from one sample in a study of T cell repertoires in cytomegalovirus infection. MiXCR, run by TCRdb on the reads, gives a single entry per CDR3 protein. The sample carries around 140,000 distinct CDR3 sequences, under 8% recorded once. The sequencing input was PBMCs. The receptor source for this set is a human donor in good health (CMV status not recorded). Some clones in this sample may be carry-over from other donors' samples.

This clonotype was observed at least ten times. J is TRBJ2-5 and V is TRBV7-8; 10 positions match TRBD1. This CDR3 comprises 15 residues. Germline trimming cut 6 bases from V and 5 bases from J; bases unmatched to any gene: 9. The germline V gene has CDR1 SGHVS and CDR2 FQNEAQ. For the CDR3, the DNA is TGTGCCAGCAGTTGGACAGGGGGAATCGGGGAGACCCAGTACTTC. Translation: CASSWTGGIGETQYF. The entire variable domain, with the rest obtained from reference TRBV7-8 and TRBJ2-5, is as follows: GAGVSQSPRYKVAKRGQDVALRCDPISGHVSLFWYQQALGQGPEFLTYFQNEAQLDKSGLPSDRFFAERPEGSVSTLKIQRTQQEDSAVYLCASSWTGGIGETQYFGPGTRLLVL.

This clonotype was observed a handful of times. This sequence joins TRBV9 and TRBJ2-5, with 7 bases that match TRBD1. CDR3 length equals 14 residues. Germline V gene sequence: CDR1 SGDLS, CDR2 YYNGEE. V shed 3 bases and J 5 bases; nucleotides not matched to a gene: 7. In DNA, the CDR3 is TGTGCCAGCAGCGCCTCGACAGGGTCGGAGACCCAGTACTTC. It specifies CASSASTGSETQYF.

The chain carries TRBV10-3 and TRBJ2-3; a weak D match, TRBD1 (7 bases). Germline CDR1 is ENHRY and CDR2 is SYGVKD. The CDR3 runs 14 residues. Trimming left V 11 bases short and J 6 bases short, with 21 bases between. The DNA of the CDR3 is TGTGCCGCAGGATTGGAGGGGGCAAGGGATACGCAGTATTTT. Encoded protein: CAAGLEGARDTQYF.

This chain connects TRBV20-1 to TRBJ2-1, with D uncertain. V lost 7 bases and J lost 4, with 8 bases in between. This CDR3 contains 11 residues. Germline CDR1 and CDR2: DFQATT and SNEGSKA (reference sequence). The CDR3 here is CSVRGYNEQFF. The CDR3 bases are TGCAGTGTGAGAGGTTACAATGAGCAGTTCTTC.

This clonotype was found many times. The genes are TRBV7-8 and TRBJ2-3; 9 bases are a match to TRBD2. The J segment lost 3 bases and the V segment lost 2 bases, leaving 12 bases of the junction unmatched. The CDR3 consists of 18 residues. Germline V lookup: CDR1 SGHVS, CDR2 FQNEAQ. In DNA, the CDR3 is TGTGCCAGCAGCTTAACCGGTGGCGGGGGGGCCTTGACAGATACGCAGTATTTT. This sequence encodes CASSLTGGGGALTDTQYF.

This clonotype was picked up many times. The rearrangement links TRBV29-1 to TRBJ2-5; D unclear. The CDR3 has 13 residues. The V gene lost 6 bases and the J gene lost 7 bases, with 18 bases spanning the gap. Germline V gives CDR1 SQVTM, CDR2 ANQGSEA. CDR3 DNA sequence: TGCAGCGTCGCCGGCCTACTGGACGGGACCCAGTACTTC. It encodes CSVAGLLDGTQYF. The variable domain in full, with the rest retrieved from reference TRBV29-1 and TRBJ2-5, is SAVISQKPSRDICQRGTSLTIQCQVDSQVTMMFWYRQQPGQSLTLIATANQGSEATYESGFVIDKFPISRPNLTFSTLTVSNMSPEDSSIYLCSVAGLLDGTQYFGPGTRLLVL.

This clonotype appeared a few times. The chain carries TRBV6-6 and TRBJ2-7; perhaps TRBD1 as D (5 bases). Germline loops: CDR1 MNHNY, CDR2 SVGAGI (reference sequence). The CDR3 extends over 15 amino acids. V was shortened by 0 bases and J by 2 bases, with 11 bases between the two germline ends. The CDR3 nucleotides read TGTGCCAGCAGTTACTCGCAGGGAAATGCCTACGAGCAGTACTTC. Protein product: CASSYSQGNAYEQYF.

This clonotype appeared many times. This chain joins TRBV7-2 and TRBJ2-7; D gene unclear. Trimming took 3 bases from V and 5 from J, leaving 14 bases between them. The CDR3 length is 14 residues. CDR1 is SGHTA and CDR2 is FQGNSA in the germline V gene. The CDR3 protein is CASSFIRTPNEQYF. CDR3 in DNA: TGTGCCAGCAGCTTTATCCGAACACCCAACGAGCAGTACTTC.

The V call is TRBV5-1, the J call TRBJ2-5; 7 nucleotides agree with TRBD1. The trim removed 0 bases at V and 4 bases at J, leaving 6 bases unmatched. The CDR3 sequence is 15 residues long. CDR1 is SGHRS and CDR2 is YFSETQ in the germline V gene. CDR3 loop: CASSLEAGGVETQYF. CDR3 nucleotides: TGCGCCAGCAGCTTGGAGGCAGGGGGTGTAGAGACCCAGTACTTC.

Only a few counts were recorded for this clonotype. The V gene is TRBV5-1, the J gene TRBJ2-2, with D perhaps TRBD2 (5 bases). V lost 4 bases, J lost 6 bases, and 16 bases lay in between. This CDR3 is built from 15 residues. Germline V lookup: CDR1 SGHRS, CDR2 YFSETQ. CDR3 in DNA: TGCGCCAGCAGCGCACTCGGGGTCGAAGCCGGGGAGCTGTTTTTT. This translates into CASSALGVEAGELFF.

V is TRBV29-1 and J is TRBJ2-7; TRBD1 is a possible D gene (6 bases). Germline CDR1 reads SQVTM; CDR2 reads ANQGSEA. CDR3 length equals 14 residues. With 6 bases removed from V and 2 bases from J, the gap between germline ends came to 17 bases. The CDR3 DNA follows: TGCAGCGTCCTCCGCATGACAGGTACCTACGAGCAGTACTTC. Its protein product is CSVLRMTGTYEQYF.

This clonotype occurred many times. This chain connects TRBV18 to TRBJ2-7; possible D gene TRBD1, 6 bases. The germline CDR1 and CDR2 sequences are KGHSH and LQKENI. The CDR3 spans 14 residues. V was cut by 2 bases and J by 5 bases, with 13 bases left in between. CDR3 protein: CASSPSGTPNEQYF. CDR3 bases: TGTGCCAGCTCACCATCCGGGACACCTAACGAGCAGTACTTC.

The CDR3 nucleotides are TGCAGTGCTAGAGATGGGTCTTTAGGATCGGATGGCTACACCTTC. Protein sequence: CSARDGSLGSDGYTF. The chain joins TRBV20-1 to TRBJ1-2, with D unclear. CDR3 length: 15 residues. V dropped 0 bases and J dropped 6 bases, with 17 bases sitting between them. Looked up from germline, CDR1 is DFQATT and CDR2 is SNEGSKA (reference sequence).

DNA of the CDR3: TGTGCCAGCAGTGGACAGGCCCATAATTCACCCCTCCACTTT. Translated, it gives CASSGQAHNSPLHF. J is TRBJ1-6 and V is TRBV6-1, with TRBD1 as a possible D gene (6 bases). Trimming took off 4 bases at V and 5 bases at J, with 9 bases between the two ends. The germline CDR1 and CDR2 sequences are MNHNS and SASEGT. The CDR3 runs to 14 residues.

This clonotype appeared a few times. The gene calls are TRBV28 and TRBJ1-2, with D uncertain. V lost 3 bases, J lost 5 bases, and 10 bases lay in between. CDR3 size: 13 residues. Germline loops: CDR1 MDHEN, CDR2 SYDVKM. The CDR3 loop is CASSFGEFYGYTF. Written as DNA, the CDR3 is TGTGCCAGCAGTTTCGGGGAATTTTATGGCTACACCTTC.

This clonotype appeared many times. This rearrangement joins TRBV7-8 to TRBJ1-1; 7 bases fit TRBD1. The V gene's germline CDR1 is SGHVS and CDR2 FQNEAQ. V was clipped by 5 bases and J by 1 base; unmatched bases: 7. The CDR3 extends over 15 amino acids. The CDR3 sequence is CASSPGQAKNTEAFF. CDR3 nucleotide sequence: TGTGCCAGCAGCCCCGGACAGGCCAAGAACACTGAAGCTTTCTTT.

There are many counts of this clonotype. The V and J genes are TRBV11-2 and TRBJ2-2; D remains unclear. The CDR3 extends over 13 amino acids. The V end was cut by 0 bases, the J end by 7 bases, with 6 bases between. The germline V gene has CDR1 SGHAT and CDR2 FQNNGV. CDR3 sequence (DNA): TGTGCCAGCAGCTTAGAAGGGATCGGGGAGCTGTTTTTT. This codes for CASSLEGIGELFF.

V gene TRBV20-1 combines with J gene TRBJ2-1, with 10 bases aligning to TRBD2. CDR1 is DFQATT, CDR2 SNEGSKA, per germline (reference sequence). J lost 5 bases, V lost 2 bases, and 3 bases had no gene match. This CDR3 region has 14 residues. CDR3 nucleotides: TGCAGTGCTAGATCTAGCGGGGGAAACAATGAGCAGTTCTTC. The encoded protein is CSARSSGGNNEQFF.

This clonotype was picked up many times. The CDR3 protein is CASSAQGTYEQYF. The DNA for the CDR3 is TGTGCCAGCAGCGCCCAGGGTACCTACGAGCAGTACTTC. The genes are TRBV7-2 and TRBJ2-7, with D possibly being TRBD1 (5 bases). Trimming removed 5 bases at V and 2 bases at J, with 10 bases between. The germline gives CDR1 SGHTA, CDR2 FQGNSA. CDR3 length equals 13 residues.

This clonotype was counted ten times or more. The gene calls are TRBV7-9 and TRBJ2-1; weak D call: TRBD1 (6 bases). Germline V lookup: CDR1 SEHNR, CDR2 FQNEAQ (reference sequence). The CDR3 covers 14 residues. With 4 bases removed from V and 3 bases from J, the gap between germline ends came to 10 bases. This CDR3 is CASSSRDNYNEQFF. The CDR3 coding sequence is TGTGCCAGCAGCTCCCGGGACAACTACAATGAGCAGTTCTTC. The full variable domain, in which reference TRBV7-9 and TRBJ2-1 provide the parts outside the CDR3, is DTGVSQNPRHKITKRGQNVTFRCDPISEHNRLYWYRQTLGQGPEFLTYFQNEAQLEKSRLLSDRFSAERPKGSFSTLEIQRTEQGDSAMYLCASSSRDNYNEQFFGPGTRLTVL.